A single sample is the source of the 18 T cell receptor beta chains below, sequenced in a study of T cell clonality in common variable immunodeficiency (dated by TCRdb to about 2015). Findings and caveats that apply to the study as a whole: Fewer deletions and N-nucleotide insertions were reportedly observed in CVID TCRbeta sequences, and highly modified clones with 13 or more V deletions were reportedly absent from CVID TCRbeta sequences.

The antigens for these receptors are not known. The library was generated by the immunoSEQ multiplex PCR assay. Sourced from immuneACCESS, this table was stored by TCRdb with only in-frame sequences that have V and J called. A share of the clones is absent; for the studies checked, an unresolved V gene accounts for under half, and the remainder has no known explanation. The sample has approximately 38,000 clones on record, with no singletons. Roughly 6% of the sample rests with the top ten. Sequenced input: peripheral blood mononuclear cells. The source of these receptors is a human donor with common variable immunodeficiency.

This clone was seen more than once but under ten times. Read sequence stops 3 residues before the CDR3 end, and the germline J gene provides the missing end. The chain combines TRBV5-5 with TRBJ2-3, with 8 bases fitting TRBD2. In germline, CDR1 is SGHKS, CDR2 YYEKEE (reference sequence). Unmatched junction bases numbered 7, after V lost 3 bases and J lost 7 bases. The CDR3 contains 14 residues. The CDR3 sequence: CASSSSGPGNTQYF. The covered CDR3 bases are TGTGCCAGCAGCTCTAGCGGGCCCGGGAATACG.

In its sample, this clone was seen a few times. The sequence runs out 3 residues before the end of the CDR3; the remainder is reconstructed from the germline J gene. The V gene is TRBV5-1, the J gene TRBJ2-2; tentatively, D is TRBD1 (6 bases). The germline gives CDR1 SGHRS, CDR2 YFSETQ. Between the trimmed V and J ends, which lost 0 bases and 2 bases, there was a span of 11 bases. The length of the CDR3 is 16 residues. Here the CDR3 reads CASSLEAGVNTGELFF. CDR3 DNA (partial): TGCGCCAGCAGCTTGGAGGCAGGGGTAAACACCGGGGAG.

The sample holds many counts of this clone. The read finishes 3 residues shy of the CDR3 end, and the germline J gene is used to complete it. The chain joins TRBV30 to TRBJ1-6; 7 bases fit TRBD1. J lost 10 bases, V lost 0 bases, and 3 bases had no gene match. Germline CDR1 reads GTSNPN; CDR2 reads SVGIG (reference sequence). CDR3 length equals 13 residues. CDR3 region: CAWSVNRGSPLHF. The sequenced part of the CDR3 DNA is TGTGCCTGGAGTGTCAACAGGGGCTCACCC.

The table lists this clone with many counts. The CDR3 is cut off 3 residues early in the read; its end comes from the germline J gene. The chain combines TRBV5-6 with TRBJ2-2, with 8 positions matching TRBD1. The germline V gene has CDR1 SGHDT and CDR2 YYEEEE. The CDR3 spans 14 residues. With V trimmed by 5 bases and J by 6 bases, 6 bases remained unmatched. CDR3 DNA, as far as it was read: TGTGCCAGCAGAAACAGGGGGTTGGCCGGGGAG. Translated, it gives CASRNRGLAGE. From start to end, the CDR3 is CASRNRGLAGELFF.

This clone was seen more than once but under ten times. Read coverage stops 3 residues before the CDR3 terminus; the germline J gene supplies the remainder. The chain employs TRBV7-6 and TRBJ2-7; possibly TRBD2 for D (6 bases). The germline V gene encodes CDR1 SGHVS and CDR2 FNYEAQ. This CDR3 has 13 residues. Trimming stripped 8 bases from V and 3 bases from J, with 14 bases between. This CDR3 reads CASSRDSRYEQYF. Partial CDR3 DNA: TGTGCCAGCTCCAGGGACTCACGCTACGAG.

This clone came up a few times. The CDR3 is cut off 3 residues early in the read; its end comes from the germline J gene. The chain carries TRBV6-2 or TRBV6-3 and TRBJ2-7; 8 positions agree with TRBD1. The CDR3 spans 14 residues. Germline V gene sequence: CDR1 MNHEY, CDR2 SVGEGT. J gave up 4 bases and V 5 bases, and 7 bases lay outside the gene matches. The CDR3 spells CASSQRTGKYEQYF. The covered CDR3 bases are TGTGCCAGCAGTCAAAGGACAGGGAAATACGAG.

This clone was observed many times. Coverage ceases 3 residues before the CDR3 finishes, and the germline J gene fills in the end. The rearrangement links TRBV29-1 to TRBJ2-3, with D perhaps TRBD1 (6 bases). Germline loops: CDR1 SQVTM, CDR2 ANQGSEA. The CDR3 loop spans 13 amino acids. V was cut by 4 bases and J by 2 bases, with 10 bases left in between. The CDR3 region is CSVGGQVTDTQYF. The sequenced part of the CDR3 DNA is TGCAGCGTTGGGGGGCAGGTCACAGATACG.

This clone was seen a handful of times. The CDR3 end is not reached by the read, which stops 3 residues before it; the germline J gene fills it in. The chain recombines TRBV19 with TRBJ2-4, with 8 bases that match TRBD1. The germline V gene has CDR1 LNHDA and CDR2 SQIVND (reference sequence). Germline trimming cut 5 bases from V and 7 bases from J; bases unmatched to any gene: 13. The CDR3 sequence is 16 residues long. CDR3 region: CASSPTPGQDRNIQYF. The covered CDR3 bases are TGTGCCAGTAGTCCGACCCCGGGACAGGATCGGAACATT.

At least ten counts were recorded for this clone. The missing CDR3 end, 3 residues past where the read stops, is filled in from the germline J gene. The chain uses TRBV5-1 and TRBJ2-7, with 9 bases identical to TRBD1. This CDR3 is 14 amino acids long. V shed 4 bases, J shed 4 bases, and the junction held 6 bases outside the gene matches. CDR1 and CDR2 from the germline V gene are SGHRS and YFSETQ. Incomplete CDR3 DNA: TGCGCCAGCAGCAGTACCGGGACAGGGTACGAG. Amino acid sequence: CASSSTGTGYE. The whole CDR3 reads CASSSTGTGYEQYF.

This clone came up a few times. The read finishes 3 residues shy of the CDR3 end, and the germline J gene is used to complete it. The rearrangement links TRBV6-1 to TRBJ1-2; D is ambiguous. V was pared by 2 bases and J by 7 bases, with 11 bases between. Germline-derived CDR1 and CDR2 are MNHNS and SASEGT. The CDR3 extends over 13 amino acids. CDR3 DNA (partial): TGTGCCAGCAGTGAATTGCGCGTGTCTGGC. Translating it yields CASSELRVSG. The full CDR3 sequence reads CASSELRVSGYTF.

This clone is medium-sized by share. CDR3 sequence: CSVMEGYEQYF. The CDR3 bases that were read are TGCAGCGTGATGGAGGGCTACGAG. The V gene is TRBV29-1, the J gene TRBJ2-7; D may be TRBD2 (6 bases). Read data end 3 residues before the CDR3 end; the end is taken from the germline J gene. V lost 6 bases, J lost 3 bases, and 9 bases lay in between. The CDR3 sequence is 11 residues long. Germline lookup yields CDR1 SQVTM and CDR2 ANQGSEA.

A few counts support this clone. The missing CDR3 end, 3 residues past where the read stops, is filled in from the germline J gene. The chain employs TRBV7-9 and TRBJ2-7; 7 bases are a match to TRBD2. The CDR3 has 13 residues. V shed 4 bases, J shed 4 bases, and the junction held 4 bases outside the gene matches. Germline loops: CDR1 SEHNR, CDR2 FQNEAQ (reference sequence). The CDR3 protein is CASSSSGMYEQYF. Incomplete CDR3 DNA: TGTGCCAGCAGCTCCAGCGGGATGTACGAG.

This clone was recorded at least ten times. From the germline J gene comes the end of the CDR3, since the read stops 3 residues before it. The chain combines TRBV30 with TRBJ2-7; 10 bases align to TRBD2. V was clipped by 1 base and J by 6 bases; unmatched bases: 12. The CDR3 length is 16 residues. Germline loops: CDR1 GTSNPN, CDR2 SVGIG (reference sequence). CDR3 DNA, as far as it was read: TGTGCCTGGAGTGATGCCCCTAGCGGGGGAATCGGCGAG. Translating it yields CAWSDAPSGGIGE. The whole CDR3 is CAWSDAPSGGIGEQYF.

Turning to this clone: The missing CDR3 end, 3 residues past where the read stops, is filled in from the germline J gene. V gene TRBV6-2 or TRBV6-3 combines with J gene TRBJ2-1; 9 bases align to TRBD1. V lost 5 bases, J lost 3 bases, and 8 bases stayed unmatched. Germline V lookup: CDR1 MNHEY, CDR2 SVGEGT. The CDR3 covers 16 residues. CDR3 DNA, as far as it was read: TGTGCCAGCAGTGGCCCCGGGACAGGGAGCTACAATGAG. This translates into CASSGPGTGSYNE. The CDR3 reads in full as CASSGPGTGSYNEQFF.

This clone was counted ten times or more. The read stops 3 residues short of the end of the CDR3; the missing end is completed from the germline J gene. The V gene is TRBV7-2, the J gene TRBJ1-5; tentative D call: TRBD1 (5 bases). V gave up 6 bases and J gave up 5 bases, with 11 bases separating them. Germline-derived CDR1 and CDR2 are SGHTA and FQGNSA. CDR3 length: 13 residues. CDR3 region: CASSSQGDQPQHF. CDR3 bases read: TGTGCCAGCAGTAGTCAGGGAGATCAGCCC.

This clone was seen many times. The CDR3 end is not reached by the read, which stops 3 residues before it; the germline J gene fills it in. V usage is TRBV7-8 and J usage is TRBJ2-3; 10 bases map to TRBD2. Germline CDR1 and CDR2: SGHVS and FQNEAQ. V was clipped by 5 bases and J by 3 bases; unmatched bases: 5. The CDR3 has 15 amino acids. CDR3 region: CASSITSGTTDTQYF. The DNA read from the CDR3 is TGTGCCAGCAGCATTACTAGCGGGACTACAGATACG.

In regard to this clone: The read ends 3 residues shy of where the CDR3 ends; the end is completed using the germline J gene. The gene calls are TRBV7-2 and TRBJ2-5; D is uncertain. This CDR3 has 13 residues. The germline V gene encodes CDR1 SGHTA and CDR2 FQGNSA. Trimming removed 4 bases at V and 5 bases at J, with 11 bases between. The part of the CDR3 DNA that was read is TGTGCCAGCAGCTCTCAGACGGGTGAGACC. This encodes CASSSQTGET. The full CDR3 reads CASSSQTGETQYF.

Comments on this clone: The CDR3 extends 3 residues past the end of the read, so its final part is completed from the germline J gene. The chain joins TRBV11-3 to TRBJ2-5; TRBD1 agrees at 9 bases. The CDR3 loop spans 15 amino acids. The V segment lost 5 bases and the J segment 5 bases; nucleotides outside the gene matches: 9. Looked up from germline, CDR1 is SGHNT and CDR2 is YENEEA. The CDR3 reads CASSPGQGRLETQYF. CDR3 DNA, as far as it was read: TGTGCCAGCAGCCCCGGACAGGGGCGGTTGGAGACC. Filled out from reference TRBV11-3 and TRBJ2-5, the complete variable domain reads EAGVVQSPRYKIIEKKQPVAFWCNPISGHNTLYWYLQNLGQGPELLIRYENEEAVDDSQLPKDRFSAERLKGVDSTLKIQPAELGDSAVYLCASSPGQGRLETQYFGPGTRLLVL.